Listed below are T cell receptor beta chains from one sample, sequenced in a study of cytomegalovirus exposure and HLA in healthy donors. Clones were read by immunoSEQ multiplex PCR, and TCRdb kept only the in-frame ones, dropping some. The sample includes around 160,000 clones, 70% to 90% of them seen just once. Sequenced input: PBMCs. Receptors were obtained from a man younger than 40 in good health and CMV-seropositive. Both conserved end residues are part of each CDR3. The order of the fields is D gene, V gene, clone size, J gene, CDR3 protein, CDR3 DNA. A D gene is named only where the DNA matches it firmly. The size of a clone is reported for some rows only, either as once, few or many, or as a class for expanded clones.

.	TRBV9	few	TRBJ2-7	CASSVGDISYEQYF	TGTGCCAGCAGCGTAGGTGACATCTCCTACGAGCAGTACTTC
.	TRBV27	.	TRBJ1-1	CASSLSLGANTEAFF	TGTGCCAGCAGTTTATCTCTGGGGGCGAACACTGAAGCTTTCTTT
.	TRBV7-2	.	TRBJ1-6	CASSLVGGAFSPLHF	TGTGCCAGCAGCTTAGTGGGGGGGGCCTTCTCACCCCTCCACTTT
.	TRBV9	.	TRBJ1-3	CASSVDQGFSGNTIYF	TGTGCCAGCAGCGTAGACCAGGGATTCTCTGGAAACACCATATATTTT
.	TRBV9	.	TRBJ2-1	CASSDETGGDEQFF	TGTGCCAGCAGCGATGAGACCGGAGGGGATGAGCAGTTCTTC
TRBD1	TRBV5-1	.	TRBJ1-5	CASSLGQGGFQPQHF	TGCGCCAGCAGCCTGGGACAGGGGGGGTTTCAGCCCCAGCATTTT
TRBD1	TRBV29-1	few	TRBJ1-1	CSAMGQGGTEAFF	TGCAGCGCCATGGGACAGGGGGGCACTGAAGCTTTCTTT
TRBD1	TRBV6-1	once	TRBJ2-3	CAGQTGSADTQYF	TGTGCCGGACAGACAGGGTCCGCTGATACGCAGTATTTT
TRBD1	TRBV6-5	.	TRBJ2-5	CASSQGQGTQETQYF	TGTGCCAGCAGCCAAGGACAGGGCACCCAAGAGACCCAGTACTTC
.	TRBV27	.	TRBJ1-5	CASSLFSRGQPQHF	TGTGCCAGCAGTTTATTTAGCAGGGGTCAGCCCCAGCATTTT
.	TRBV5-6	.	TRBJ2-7	CASSGGQGGLEEQYF	TGTGCCAGCAGCGGGGGGCAGGGAGGGTTGGAAGAGCAGTACTTC
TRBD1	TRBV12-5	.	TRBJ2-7	CASGLGDRSYEQYF	TGTGCTAGTGGTTTGGGGGACAGATCCTACGAGCAGTACTTC
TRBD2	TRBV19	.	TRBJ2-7	CASIGSGGSTYEQYF	TGTGCCAGTATCGGGAGCGGGGGCTCAACCTACGAGCAGTACTTC
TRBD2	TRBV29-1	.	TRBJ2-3	CSVEFPLAGIGVDTQYF	TGCAGCGTTGAATTCCCCCTAGCGGGGATCGGCGTAGATACGCAGTATTTT
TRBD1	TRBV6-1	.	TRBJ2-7	CASSEAGQGGSYEQYF	TGTGCCAGCAGTGAAGCGGGACAGGGGGGTTCCTACGAGCAGTACTTC
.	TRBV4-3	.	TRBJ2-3	CASSQVQAHTQYF	TGCGCCAGCAGCCAAGTCCAGGCCCATACGCAGTATTTT
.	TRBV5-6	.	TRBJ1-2	CASSLGGLNYGYTF	TGTGCCAGCAGCTTGGGGGGGCTTAACTATGGCTACACCTTC
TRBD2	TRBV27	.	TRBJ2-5	CASNTLGRGTQETQYF	TGTGCCAGCAACACCTTGGGGCGGGGGACCCAAGAGACCCAGTACTTC
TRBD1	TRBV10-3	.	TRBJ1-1	CAISGLGQGDYAFF	TGTGCCATCAGTGGACTGGGACAGGGAGATTATGCTTTCTTT
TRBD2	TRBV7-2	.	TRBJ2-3	CASSSTSGETDTQYF	TGTGCCAGCAGCTCGACTAGCGGGGAAACAGATACGCAGTATTTT
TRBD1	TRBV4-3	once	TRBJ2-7	CASSQGQAYSYEQYF	TGCGCCAGCAGCCAGGGACAGGCGTACTCCTACGAGCAGTACTTC
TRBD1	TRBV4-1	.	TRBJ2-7	CASSQVTGEAYEQYF	TGCGCCAGCAGCCAAGTCACAGGGGAAGCCTACGAGCAGTACTTC
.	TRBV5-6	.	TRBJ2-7	CASSLGGVYEQYF	TGTGCCAGCAGCTTGGGTGGAGTTTACGAGCAGTACTTC
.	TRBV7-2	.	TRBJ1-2	CASSFVFNYGYTF	TGTGCCAGCAGCTTCGTTTTTAACTATGGCTACACCTTC
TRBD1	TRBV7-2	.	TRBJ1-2	CASSLNRGEGKQTF	TGTGCCAGCAGCTTAAACAGGGGGGAGGGGAAGCAGACCTTC
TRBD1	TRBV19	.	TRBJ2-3	CASSTPGAGGDTQYF	TGTGCCAGTAGTACCCCCGGTGCAGGGGGAGATACGCAGTATTTT
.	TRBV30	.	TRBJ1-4	CAWTGFNEKLFF	TGTGCCTGGACAGGATTTAATGAAAAACTGTTTTTT
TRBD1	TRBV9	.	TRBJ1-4	CASSAGQNNEKLFF	TGTGCCAGCAGCGCGGGACAGAATAATGAAAAACTGTTTTTT
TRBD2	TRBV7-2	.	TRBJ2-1	CASSLTSGGTTYNEQFF	TGTGCCAGCAGCTTAACTAGCGGGGGGACTACTTACAATGAGCAGTTCTTC
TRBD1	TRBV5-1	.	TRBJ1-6	CASSVDRGHSPLHF	TGCGCCAGCAGCGTGGACAGGGGGCATTCACCCCTCCACTTT
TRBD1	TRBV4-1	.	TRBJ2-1	CASSQDTGANYNEQFF	TGCGCCAGCAGCCAAGATACAGGGGCCAACTACAATGAGCAGTTCTTC
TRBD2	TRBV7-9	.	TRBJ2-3	CASSFRSGGSTDTQYF	TGTGCCAGCAGCTTTCGGAGCGGGGGCTCTACAGATACGCAGTATTTT
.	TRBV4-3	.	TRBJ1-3	CASSRTGFSGNTIYF	TGCGCCAGCAGCCGAACAGGGTTCTCTGGAAACACCATATATTTT
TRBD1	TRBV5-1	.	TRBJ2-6	CASSFSGQGIGGANVLTF	TGCGCCAGCAGCTTCTCCGGACAGGGGATTGGAGGGGCCAACGTCCTGACTTTC
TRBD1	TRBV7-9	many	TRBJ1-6	CASSYPQGAKNSPLHF	TGTGCCAGCAGCTACCCACAGGGGGCGAAAAATTCACCCCTCCACTTT
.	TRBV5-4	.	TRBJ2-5	CASSLREETQYF	TGTGCCAGCAGCTTGCGGGAGGAGACCCAGTACTTC
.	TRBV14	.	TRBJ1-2	CASSQVSVYGYTF	TGTGCCAGCAGCCAAGTGTCGGTGTATGGCTACACCTTC
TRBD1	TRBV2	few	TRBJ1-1	CASTVGIDRVDTEAFF	TGTGCCAGCACCGTGGGCATTGACAGGGTGGACACTGAAGCTTTCTTT
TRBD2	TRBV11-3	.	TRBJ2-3	CASSRSSGGSGTQYF	TGTGCCAGCAGCCGCTCCAGCGGGGGGAGTGGTACGCAGTATTTT
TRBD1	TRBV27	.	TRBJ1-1	CASRRGGAGTEAFF	TGTGCCAGCAGGCGAGGGGGCGCCGGGACTGAAGCTTTCTTT
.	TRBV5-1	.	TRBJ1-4	CASSLSSTNEKLFF	TGCGCCAGCAGCTTGTCATCAACTAATGAAAAACTGTTTTTT
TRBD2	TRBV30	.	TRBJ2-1	CAWSHSGGPSSYNEQFF	TGTGCCTGGAGTCACAGCGGGGGTCCGAGCTCCTACAATGAGCAGTTCTTC
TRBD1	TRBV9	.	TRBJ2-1	CASSVGRDSLYNEQFF	TGTGCCAGCAGCGTAGGCCGGGACAGTCTTTACAATGAGCAGTTCTTC
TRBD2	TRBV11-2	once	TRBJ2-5	CASSTLAVQETQYF	TGTGCCAGCAGCACTCTAGCGGTCCAAGAGACCCAGTACTTC
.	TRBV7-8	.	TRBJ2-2	CASSPVWASTGELFF	TGTGCCAGCAGCCCTGTATGGGCGAGCACCGGGGAGCTGTTTTTT